The 13 T cell receptor beta chains listed next were all sequenced from one sample in a study of blood T cell repertoires in COVID-19. Profiled with immunoSEQ multiplex PCR; TCRdb holds only in-frame clones, not every one. Of tens of thousands of clones listed, approximately 89% were seen once; the top ten hold more than 7%. The sample taken for sequencing was peripheral blood. The receptor set was obtained from a human donor in a cohort sampled during active COVID-19.

This clone was observed a single time. CDR3 sequence: CASSFRGNEQYF. CDR3 in DNA: TGTGCCAGCAGTTTTCGGGGAAACGAGCAGTACTTC. The V and J genes are TRBV12-3 or TRBV12-4 and TRBJ2-7; D may be TRBD2 (5 bases). V was pared by 3 bases and J by 5 bases, with 8 bases between. The length of the CDR3 is 12 residues.

V usage is TRBV14 and J usage is TRBJ1-4; weak D call: TRBD1 (6 bases). Per the germline V gene, CDR1 is SGHDN and CDR2 is FVKESK. Trimming removed 0 bases from V and 8 bases from J, with 7 bases in between. The CDR3 totals 13 residues. DNA for the CDR3: TGTGCCAGCAGCCAAGAAAGGGGGGAAAAACTGTTTTTT. Amino acids: CASSQERGEKLFF.

The chain links TRBV6-4 to TRBJ2-3; 12 bases are shared with TRBD2. This CDR3 is 16 amino acids long. V lost 0 bases and J lost 4; bases outside the gene matches: 2. Germline CDR1 and CDR2: MRHNA and SNTAGT. The CDR3 protein is CASSDSGLAGSDTQYF. The CDR3 DNA sequence: TGTGCCAGCAGTGACTCGGGACTAGCGGGTTCAGATACGCAGTATTTT.

V usage is TRBV28 and J usage is TRBJ2-7, with 7 bases identical to TRBD1. Germline V gene lookup returns CDR1 MDHEN and CDR2 SYDVKM. J gave up 0 bases and V 7 bases, and 9 bases lay outside the gene matches. The CDR3 has 15 amino acids. The CDR3 sequence is CASTSRGRGSYEQYF. DNA of the CDR3: TGTGCCAGCACGTCAAGGGGGCGCGGCTCCTACGAGCAGTACTTC.

This clone appeared once. J is TRBJ2-7 and V is TRBV27, with a tentative D call TRBD1 (6 bases). CDR1 is MNHEY, CDR2 SMNVEV, per germline (reference sequence). The CDR3 has 12 amino acids. The V gene lost 6 bases and the J gene lost 5 bases, with 11 bases spanning the gap. CDR3 residues: CASSPTGNEQYF. DNA of the CDR3: TGTGCCAGCAGCCCTACAGGGAACGAGCAGTACTTC.

The chain recombines TRBV3-1 (or the pseudogene TRBV3-2) with TRBJ1-2, with TRBD1 matching over 7 bases. Unmatched junction bases numbered 18, after V lost 6 bases and J lost 5 bases. Per the germline V gene, CDR1 is LGHDT and CDR2 is YNNKEL (reference sequence). The CDR3 is 17 amino acids. In nucleotides, the CDR3 is TGTGCCAGCAGACCAACGACCCGGAGGGGGCCGGATTATGGCTACACCTTC. Translation: CASRPTTRRGPDYGYTF.

The table lists this clone with a count of one. The rearrangement uses TRBV7-2 and TRBJ2-5; 8 bases agree with TRBD1. The CDR3 length is 17 residues. V trimming: 3 bases; J trimming: 3 bases; junction bases outside the gene matches: 12. The germline V gene encodes CDR1 SGHTA and CDR2 FQGNSA. The CDR3 is CASSFDLGQGAKETQYF. The CDR3 DNA reads as TGTGCCAGCAGCTTCGATTTAGGGCAGGGGGCTAAAGAGACCCAGTACTTC.

This chain uses TRBV21-1 with TRBJ1-5; TRBD1, the table's D call, was not compared with the DNA. TRBV21-1 is flagged as a pseudogene. There are 19 residues in the CDR3. In nucleotides, the CDR3 is TGTGCCAGCAGCACCCGGAGGAACCCCGGGACAGCGGTAAATCAGCCCCAGCATTTT. It encodes CASSTRRNPGTAVNQPQHF.

CDR3 loop: CASSADGQRGGPSYEQYF. CDR3 in DNA: TGTGCCAGCAGCGCCGACGGCCAGCGGGGGGGCCCCTCCTACGAGCAGTACTTC. The J gene is TRBJ2-7, the V gene TRBV21-1; the table's D call TRBD2 went unverified against the DNA. TRBV21-1 represents a pseudogene. This CDR3 spans 18 amino acids.

The chain combines TRBV10-3 with TRBJ2-7; 9 nucleotides match TRBD1. V dropped 10 bases and J dropped 6; count of bases not matched to a gene: 7. The CDR3 is made up of 12 amino acids. Germline CDR1 and CDR2: ENHRY and SYGVKD. The CDR3 DNA reads as TGTGCCACCGATAACAGGGGGCTCGAGCAGTACTTC. It codes for CATDNRGLEQYF.

This clone appeared once. This chain joins TRBV27 and TRBJ2-7; 7 nucleotides agree with TRBD1. Germline V CDR1 and CDR2: MNHEY, SMNVEV (reference sequence). V dropped 3 bases and J dropped 2; count of bases not matched to a gene: 4. This CDR3 spans 14 amino acids. CDR3 residues: CASSFRGSPYEQYF. The CDR3 DNA reads TGTGCCAGCAGTTTCAGGGGGTCGCCCTACGAGCAGTACTTC.

The rearrangement joins TRBV11-2 to TRBJ2-7, with a weak D call TRBD1 (5 bases). CDR1 and CDR2 from the germline V gene are SGHAT and FQNNGV. CDR3 size: 16 residues. The ends were cut back, 1 base at V and 2 bases at J, with 15 bases in the middle. CDR3 DNA sequence: TGTGCCAGCAGCTTAGCCTGGGGCGGATCTACCTACGAGCAGTACTTC. Protein sequence: CASSLAWGGSTYEQYF.

The V and J genes are TRBV28 and TRBJ2-7; the match to TRBD2 covers 8 bases. Germline V gene lookup returns CDR1 MDHEN and CDR2 SYDVKM. Trimming took 6 bases from V and 3 from J; bases not matched to a gene: 10. The CDR3 consists of 15 residues. CDR3 bases: TGTGCCAGCAGGGAAAACGGGAGGGCGGACTACGAGCAGTACTTC. Its protein is CASRENGRADYEQYF.